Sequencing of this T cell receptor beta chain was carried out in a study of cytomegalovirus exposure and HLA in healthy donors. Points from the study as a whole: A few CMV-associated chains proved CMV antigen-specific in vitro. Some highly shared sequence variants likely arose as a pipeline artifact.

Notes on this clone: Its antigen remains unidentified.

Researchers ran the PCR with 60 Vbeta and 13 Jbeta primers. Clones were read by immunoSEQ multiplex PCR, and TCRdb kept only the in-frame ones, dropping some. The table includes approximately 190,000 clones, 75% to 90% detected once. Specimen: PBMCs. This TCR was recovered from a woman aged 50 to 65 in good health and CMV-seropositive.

The CDR3 DNA follows: TGCGCCAGCAGCTTGGTCCCGGCGGGACAGGGGGGGCACGAGCAGTACTTC. Its protein product is CASSLVPAGQGGHEQYF. This rearrangement joins TRBV5-1 to TRBJ2-7, with 11 nucleotides matching TRBD1. Germline V gene sequence: CDR1 SGHRS, CDR2 YFSETQ. The CDR3 is 17 amino acids. Trimming cost V 0 bases and J 5 bases; bases outside gene matches: 10.